Included here is one T cell receptor beta chain sequence, with context. The data are from a study of blood T cell repertoires in COVID-19. The overall study: Acute and convalescent COVID-19 samples came from the United States, Italy and Spain. From T cells, B-cell-depleted T cells, or PBMCs came the material, which was cDNA or gDNA.

The germline gives CDR1 KGHDR, CDR2 SFDVKD. The V and J ends lost 2 bases and 4 bases, in that order; junction bases with no gene match: 7. This CDR3 comprises 17 residues. Enrolled during active infection, Seattle patients were then followed longitudinally. As processed by the authors: Amplified reference gene primers provided the basis for estimating nucleated cell counts. Repertoires were generated with immunoSEQ multiplex PCR, while TCRdb's copy carries only in-frame clones and drops some. V and J calls and clone size are as listed in that table; D and trimming were resolved from the DNA. This sample has approximately 36,000 clones; approximately 81% occur once, and the top ten carry about 1.5%.

The receptor's source is a man aged 55-75 years with COVID-19, enrolled during active disease. Sequencing used peripheral blood. The chain is built from TRBV24-1 and TRBJ1-1, with TRBD1 matching over 12 bases. This CDR3 is CATSDYGTGGPFTEAFF. DNA for the CDR3: TGTGCCACCAGTGATTACGGGACAGGGGGCCCGTTCACTGAAGCTTTCTTT.